One sample yielded the 15 T cell receptor beta chains listed below, sequenced in a study of vaccination effects on CD4 cells after COVID-19. Their specific antigens are unknown. Antigen-specific CD4+ T cell clonotypes were called by their expansion after viral peptide-pool culture in ViraFEST. When ten to eleven days of culture had elapsed, CD4+ T cells were isolated. The person had PCR-confirmed SARS-CoV-2 infection between March and December 2020. Two-dose vaccination with either BNT162b2 or mRNA-1273 was given to the participants. TCRdb's copy holds only in-frame clones and misses some; the assay was immunoSEQ multiplex PCR. The data contain 11,000 to 15,000 clones, nearly 80% of them singletons. The source was CD4+ T cells from PBMCs cultured with HCoV-NL63 spike peptides, collected after COVID-19 vaccination. The receptors come from a human donor who had a prior SARS-CoV-2 infection.

CDR3 protein: CASSLSGLPSYEQYF. For the CDR3, the DNA is TGCGCCAGCAGCTTGTCGGGGCTACCTTCCTACGAGCAGTACTTC. The V gene is TRBV5-1, the J gene TRBJ2-7, with D possibly called TRBD1 or TRBD2 (5 bases each). Germline assignment: CDR1 SGHRS and CDR2 YFSETQ. The length of the CDR3 is 15 residues. V dropped 1 base and J dropped 1 base, with 12 bases sitting between them.

The chain joins TRBV4-2 to TRBJ1-1; no definite D call. Germline assignment: CDR1 LGHNA and CDR2 YNFKEQ. CDR3 length: 15 amino acids. V was shortened by 1 base and J by 1 base, with 10 bases between the two germline ends. In nucleotides, the CDR3 is TGTGCCAGCAGCCAAGGGTTAGGGTGGAACACTGAAGCTTTCTTT. This sequence encodes CASSQGLGWNTEAFF.

The chain combines TRBV6-6 with TRBJ2-7, with TRBD2 matching over 12 bases. CDR1 and CDR2 (germline): MNHNY, SVGAGI (reference sequence). The CDR3 consists of 17 residues. Germline trimming cut 5 bases from V and 4 bases from J; bases unmatched to any gene: 12. The CDR3 loop is CASSHTGTSGRGYEQYF. CDR3 coding DNA: TGTGCCAGCAGTCACACGGGGACTAGCGGGCGGGGATACGAGCAGTACTTC.

The chain joins TRBV5-4 to TRBJ2-3, with TRBD2 matching over 8 bases. The CDR3 is 15 amino acids. The junction had 6 bases not matched to a gene; V was cut back by 4 bases and J by 2 bases. Germline CDR1 SGHNT, CDR2 YYREEE (reference sequence). The CDR3 loop reads CASSPTGGHTDTQYF. In DNA, the CDR3 is TGTGCCAGCAGCCCCACGGGGGGGCACACAGATACGCAGTATTTT.

The chain carries TRBV9 and TRBJ2-3, with 9 bases matching TRBD2. The CDR3 loop spans 18 amino acids. The trim removed 0 bases at V and 2 bases at J, leaving 10 bases unmatched. Per germline, CDR1 SGDLS and CDR2 YYNGEE. CDR3 coding DNA: TGTGCCAGCAGCGTAGTAAGCGGGGGGCCAGACTTCACAGATACGCAGTATTTT. Its translation is CASSVVSGGPDFTDTQYF.

The chain is built from TRBV7-3 and TRBJ2-6; no reliable D call. V lost 1 base to trimming and J lost 0 bases, with 13 bases between them. Germline V gene data show CDR1 as SGHTA and CDR2 as FQGTGA. The CDR3 length is 18 residues. The CDR3 nucleotides are TGTGCCAGCAGCTTAAAGGCGCCAGGCGCCTCTGGGGCCAACGTCCTGACTTTC. It specifies CASSLKAPGASGANVLTF.

The rearrangement joins TRBV6-5 to TRBJ2-1, with 11 bases identical to TRBD2. The CDR3 runs to 15 residues. Trimming cost V 10 bases and J 8 bases; bases outside gene matches: 13. Germline-derived CDR1 and CDR2 are MNHEY and SVGAGI. DNA for the CDR3: TGTGCCACCGGGGAAATAGCGGGGGGGCCATATGAGCAGTTCTTC. Translated: CATGEIAGGPYEQFF.

This clone was found a few times. The CDR3 loop reads CATSPLLADNEQFF. In DNA form, the CDR3 reads TGTGCCACCAGCCCCCTTCTAGCGGACAATGAGCAGTTCTTC. The genes are TRBV15 and TRBJ2-1; 7 positions match TRBD2. The CDR3 loop spans 14 amino acids. Germline CDR1 reads LNHNV; CDR2 reads YYDKDF (reference sequence). V lost 5 bases, J lost 5 bases, and 6 bases stayed unmatched.

This rearrangement joins TRBV2 to TRBJ1-2; 8 bases map to TRBD1. V lost 5 bases, J lost 8 bases, and 4 bases stayed unmatched. Germline loops: CDR1 SNHLY, CDR2 FYNNEI. The CDR3 loop spans 12 amino acids. This CDR3 reads CASSQQGEGYTF. CDR3 coding DNA: TGTGCCAGCAGTCAACAGGGGGAAGGCTACACCTTC.

This clone was counted only a few times. The J gene is TRBJ1-2, the V gene TRBV19, with TRBD1 identical over 7 bases. The CDR3 has 12 amino acids. Germline V gives CDR1 LNHDA, CDR2 SQIVND (reference sequence). With 6 bases clipped from V and 10 bases from J, the junction kept 8 bases outside the gene matches. CDR3 bases: TGTGCCAGTAGCCGGGACAGCCTTGTCTACACCTTC. It is translated as CASSRDSLVYTF.

The V gene is TRBV20-1, the J gene TRBJ2-3; D could derive from TRBD1 or TRBD2 (5 bases each). CDR3 size: 11 residues. The germline V and J ends were trimmed by 3 bases and 9 bases, with 10 bases remaining between them. Germline CDR1 DFQATT, CDR2 SNEGSKA (reference sequence). This CDR3 reads CSASFGDTQYF. DNA for the CDR3: TGCAGTGCTAGCTTCGGGGACACGCAGTATTTT.

The CDR3 coding sequence is TGTGCCAGCAGCCAGAGGATCGGCCAACGGTACAATGAGCAGTTCTTC. Translating gives CASSQRIGQRYNEQFF. The gene calls are TRBV7-9 and TRBJ2-1; D unresolved. Germline lookup yields CDR1 SEHNR and CDR2 FQNEAQ (reference sequence). With 5 bases removed from V and 4 bases from J, the gap between germline ends came to 18 bases. CDR3 size: 16 residues.

The genes are TRBV5-1 and TRBJ1-2; perhaps TRBD1 as D (5 bases). Trimming pared 0 bases from V and 8 bases from J, leaving 11 bases between. Germline CDR1 and CDR2: SGHRS and YFSETQ. The CDR3 runs to 13 residues. CDR3 sequence reads: CASSLVAGSGYTF. The DNA for the CDR3 is TGCGCCAGCAGCTTGGTGGCAGGGAGCGGCTACACCTTC.

Written as DNA, the CDR3 is TGTGCCACCAGTGATTTGAGTCGGAGCACAGATACGCAGTATTTT. Translated: CATSDLSRSTDTQYF. The rearrangement uses TRBV24-1 and TRBJ2-3; no clear D. Deletions cut 0 bases from V and 0 bases from J, with 6 bases between. This CDR3 spans 15 amino acids. The germline gives CDR1 KGHDR, CDR2 SFDVKD.

V usage is TRBV18 and J usage is TRBJ2-5; the D is unclear. Germline V gives CDR1 KGHSH, CDR2 LQKENI. Between the trimmed V and J ends, which lost 3 bases and 1 base, there was a span of 3 bases. The CDR3 length is 12 residues. CDR3 region: CASSPSQETQYF. CDR3 sequence (DNA): TGTGCCAGCTCACCCTCCCAAGAGACCCAGTACTTC.